These T cell receptor beta chains were read from a single sample in a study of beta chain features in type 1 diabetes. Sequenced by immunoSEQ multiplex PCR; TCRdb stores in-frame clones only, minus some. The sample has 100,000 to 150,000 clones; roughly 17% are singletons. Sequenced material: central memory CD4+ T cells from blood. These receptors all come from a man aged 18 to 29 with type 1 diabetes. Both conserved end residues are part of each CDR3. Fields, in order: J gene, D gene, clone size, V gene, CDR3 DNA, CDR3 protein. A D gene is named only where the DNA matches it firmly. Rows give clone size only sometimes, using once, few, many, or a class for an expanded clone.

>TRBJ2-5|-|-|TRBV5-6
TGTGCCAGTACGGGACTCCAAGAGACCCAGTACTTC
CASTGLQETQYF
>TRBJ2-4|-|few|TRBV18
TGTGCCAGCTCACCAAAGGACAGAATAGCCAAAAACATTCAGTACTTC
CASSPKDRIAKNIQYF
>TRBJ2-3|-|few|TRBV6-6
TGTGCCAGCCACGGACAGTCGACAGATACGCAGTATTTT
CASHGQSTDTQYF
>TRBJ2-7|-|-|TRBV14
TGTGCCAGCAGCCAAGACAGGGGCAACTCCTACGAGCAGTACTTC
CASSQDRGNSYEQYF
>TRBJ1-2|-|few|TRBV7-3
TGTGCCAGCAGCCCCGACGGGAACTATGGCTACACCTTC
CASSPDGNYGYTF
>TRBJ2-2|-|few|TRBV5-4
TGTGCCAGCAGCACGGACATTATGGGCGGATTTGGCGGGGAGCTGTTTTTT
CASSTDIMGGFGGELFF
>TRBJ2-1|-|few|TRBV2
TGTGCCAGCAGTCCTGAAACAGGGTCCTCTGAGCAGTTCTTC
CASSPETGSSEQFF
>TRBJ2-3|-|-|TRBV7-6
TGTGCCAGCAGCTGGACTGCCGGGGCCCCAGATACGCAGTATTTT
CASSWTAGAPDTQYF
>TRBJ2-1|-|-|TRBV20-1
TGCAGTGCTTATCGGAGTGAGCAGTTCTTC
CSAYRSEQFF
>TRBJ1-4|-|-|TRBV5-1
TGCGCCAGCAGCCATCAGGGAGTGGGTAATGAAAAACTGTTTTTT
CASSHQGVGNEKLFF
>TRBJ2-1|-|few|TRBV10-3
TGTGCCATCAGTGATATGGGCCGGGGTGAGCAGTTCTTC
CAISDMGRGEQFF
>TRBJ2-7|-|few|TRBV10-3
TGTGCCATCAGTGAGTCAGGCGGCCCGACCCCCTACGAGCAGTACTTC
CAISESGGPTPYEQYF
>TRBJ2-1|-|few|TRBV18
TGTGCCAGCTCCCCGCCCGGGGCGGGCGGTATCGGGGAGCAGTTCTTC
CASSPPGAGGIGEQFF
>TRBJ2-5|-|-|TRBV20-1
TGCAGTGCAAGCTATGGTGAGACCCAGTACTTC
CSASYGETQYF
>TRBJ2-2|-|few|TRBV28
TGTGCCAGCATAGGAGGGAACACCGGGGAGCTGTTTTTT
CASIGGNTGELFF
>TRBJ2-1|-|few|TRBV18
TGTGCCAGCTCAACTCAGACTAGCTCCTACAATGAGCAGTTCTTC
CASSTQTSSYNEQFF
>TRBJ2-5|-|-|TRBV13
TGTGCCAGCAGCTTATTATCTGGAGGAGAGACCCAGTACTTC
CASSLLSGGETQYF
>TRBJ2-5|TRBD2|-|TRBV30
TGTGCCTGGAGGCGGCGGGAGGGGGAGACCCAGTACTTC
CAWRRREGETQYF
>TRBJ1-5|TRBD1|many|TRBV18
TGTGCCAGCTCACCAGGCTCTACAGGGGGCAATCAGCCCCAGCATTTT
CASSPGSTGGNQPQHF
>TRBJ2-7|-|few|TRBV27
TGTGCCAGCAGTTTATGGACATCAGGCGAGCAGTACTTC
CASSLWTSGEQYF
>TRBJ2-1|TRBD2|-|TRBV11-3
TGTGCCAGCAGCTTAGTCGCGGGAGCCTACAATGAGCAGTTCTTC
CASSLVAGAYNEQFF
>TRBJ1-5|TRBD1|-|TRBV28
TGTGCCAGCAGCCCTTCCGGGACAGGGGAGGGTCAGCCCCAGCATTTT
CASSPSGTGEGQPQHF
>TRBJ1-1|-|few|TRBV7-2
TGTGCCAGCAGCCTCACAGGGATTGAAGCTTTCTTT
CASSLTGIEAFF
>TRBJ1-2|TRBD1|many|TRBV27
TGTGCCAGCAGTTCCGGGGACAGCCTAGCTAACTATGGCTACACCTTC
CASSSGDSLANYGYTF
>TRBJ1-1|-|once|TRBV28
TGTGCCAGCAGTTTAACCCAGGGCGGCACTGAAGCTTTCTTT
CASSLTQGGTEAFF
>TRBJ2-1|TRBD2|-|TRBV5-4
TGTGCCAGCAGCCCCGTGGCACTAGCGGAGAACAATGAGCAGTTCTTC
CASSPVALAENNEQFF
>TRBJ1-5|-|-|TRBV5-1
TGCGCCACCTCCGAATCGCCGGATCAGCCCCAGCATTTT
CATSESPDQPQHF